Presented here are 8 T cell receptor beta chains from one specimen sequenced in a study of blood T cell repertoires in COVID-19. Libraries were prepared by immunoSEQ multiplex PCR; TCRdb keeps only in-frame clonotypes and omits some of them. In the table there are about 89,000 clones, over 75% of which are singletons. Sequences were obtained from peripheral blood. The receptors were sampled from an elderly woman with acute or convalescent COVID-19.

The chain joins TRBV5-1 to TRBJ1-1; D remains ambiguous. The V gene lost 4 bases and the J gene lost 0 bases, with 10 bases spanning the gap. Germline CDR1 SGHRS, CDR2 YFSETQ. The CDR3 loop spans 14 amino acids. This CDR3 reads CASSLGLMNTEAFF. In DNA form, the CDR3 reads TGCGCCAGCAGCCTCGGACTGATGAACACTGAAGCTTTCTTT.

V usage is TRBV5-6 and J usage is TRBJ1-2, with TRBD1 matching over 7 bases. J was trimmed by 8 bases and V by 4 bases; bases with no gene match: 11. The germline gives CDR1 SGHDT, CDR2 YYEEEE. This CDR3 contains 14 residues. In nucleotides, the CDR3 is TGTGCCAGCAGCACTAGACAGGGTGCCTACGGCTACACCTTC. Encoded protein: CASSTRQGAYGYTF.

This clone was seen only once. In DNA, the CDR3 is TGTGCCAGCAGCTTTCCACCGGGACAGGGGTCTGAAGCTTTCTTT. It encodes CASSFPPGQGSEAFF. This chain connects TRBV7-6 to TRBJ1-1; TRBD1 agrees at 10 bases. Germline V lookup: CDR1 SGHVS, CDR2 FNYEAQ. With V trimmed by 3 bases and J by 6 bases, 7 bases remained unmatched. The CDR3 is made up of 15 amino acids.

CDR3 sequence reads: CASSVVTGNTGELFF. The CDR3 DNA is TGTGCCAGCAGCGTAGTGACAGGGAACACCGGGGAGCTGTTTTTT. The chain is built from TRBV9 and TRBJ2-2; D perhaps matches TRBD1 (6 bases). The V gene's germline CDR1 is SGDLS and CDR2 YYNGEE. Trimming left V 0 bases short and J 1 base short, with 7 bases between. CDR3 length: 15 amino acids. Combining the CDR3 with reference TRBV9 and TRBJ2-2 gives the whole variable domain DSGVTQTPKHLITATGQRVTLRCSPRSGDLSVYWYQQSLDQGLQFLIQYYNGEERAKGNILERFSAQQFPDLHSELNLSSLELGDSALYFCASSVVTGNTGELFFGEGSRLTVL.

This chain connects TRBV28 to TRBJ2-7, with D maybe TRBD1 (7 bases). The germline V and J ends were trimmed by 2 bases and 3 bases, with 17 bases remaining between them. The CDR3 runs to 16 residues. Looked up from germline, CDR1 is MDHEN and CDR2 is SYDVKM. CDR3 nucleotides: TGTGCCAGCAGTTTAGCACCAGGGGGGACCCACTACGAGCAGTACTTC. Translated, it gives CASSLAPGGTHYEQYF.

The rearrangement links TRBV7-9 to TRBJ1-4; D remains unclear. This CDR3 region has 14 residues. V lost 2 bases and J 8 bases, leaving 12 bases between the germline ends. Germline V gene lookup returns CDR1 SEHNR and CDR2 FQNEAQ (reference sequence). The CDR3 bases are TGTGCCAGCAGCTTACGGCAGGATGGGGAAAAACTGTTTTTT. Amino acid sequence: CASSLRQDGEKLFF.

This clone was counted a single time. This chain joins TRBV6-5 and TRBJ1-6, with D tentatively TRBD1 (6 bases). With 3 bases removed from V and 6 bases from J, the gap between germline ends came to 12 bases. CDR1 MNHEY and CDR2 SVGAGI come from the germline V gene. This CDR3 has 15 residues. Here the CDR3 reads CASSYEGVGNSPLHF. The CDR3 bases are TGTGCCAGCAGTTATGAGGGGGTTGGTAATTCACCCCTCCACTTT.

The rearrangement links TRBV5-4 to TRBJ1-3, with a possible D match to TRBD1 (5 bases). This CDR3 has 15 residues. Germline V gene sequence: CDR1 SGHNT, CDR2 YYREEE (reference sequence). V was clipped by 4 bases and J by 2 bases, with 13 bases between them. The CDR3, as DNA: TGTGCCAGCAGCCCGGATCAGGGTACTGGAAACACCATATATTTT. It yields the protein CASSPDQGTGNTIYF.